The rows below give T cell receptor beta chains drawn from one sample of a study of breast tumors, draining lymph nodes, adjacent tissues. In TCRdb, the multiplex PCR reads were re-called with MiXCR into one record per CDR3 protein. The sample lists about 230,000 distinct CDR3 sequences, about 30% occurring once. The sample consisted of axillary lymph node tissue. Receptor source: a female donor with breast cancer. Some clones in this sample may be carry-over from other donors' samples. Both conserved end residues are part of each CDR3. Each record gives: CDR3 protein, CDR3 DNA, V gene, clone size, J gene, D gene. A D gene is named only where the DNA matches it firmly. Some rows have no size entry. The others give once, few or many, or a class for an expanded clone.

CDR3 protein: CATSGRDGASSGNTIYF; CDR3 DNA: TGTGCCACCAGTGGCCGGGACGGTGCGAGCTCTGGAAACACCATATATTTT; V gene: TRBV24-1; clone size: many; J gene: TRBJ1-3; D gene: NA
CDR3 protein: CASSMLTGMARTQYF; CDR3 DNA: TGTGCCAGTAGTATGCTGACAGGGATGGCGCGGACCCAGTACTTC; V gene: TRBV19; clone size: many; J gene: TRBJ2-5; D gene: TRBD1
CDR3 protein: CASAPGTGGMAPLHF; CDR3 DNA: TGTGCCAGCGCCCCGGGGACAGGGGGCATGGCACCCCTCCACTTT; V gene: TRBV14; clone size: many; J gene: TRBJ1-6; D gene: TRBD1
CDR3 protein: CATGPSGSAQETQYF; CDR3 DNA: TGTGCCACCGGCCCGAGCGGGAGTGCGCAAGAGACCCAGTACTTC; V gene: TRBV24-1; clone size: many; J gene: TRBJ2-5; D gene: TRBD2
CDR3 protein: CASRLSGEVPDTQYF; CDR3 DNA: TGCGCCAGCAGATTGTCGGGGGAGGTTCCAGATACGCAGTATTTT; V gene: TRBV5-1; clone size: many; J gene: TRBJ2-3; D gene: NA
CDR3 protein: CASSTGRTDTQYF; CDR3 DNA: TGTGCCAGTAGTACAGGCCGCACAGATACGCAGTATTTT; V gene: TRBV19; clone size: many; J gene: TRBJ2-3; D gene: NA
CDR3 protein: CASKDRTAEQYF; CDR3 DNA: TGTGCCAGCAAGGACCGGACAGCCGAGCAGTACTTC; V gene: TRBV2; clone size: NA; J gene: TRBJ2-7; D gene: NA
CDR3 protein: CSASAAPANTEAFF; CDR3 DNA: TGCAGTGCTAGTGCCGCTCCCGCGAACACTGAAGCTTTCTTT; V gene: TRBV20-1; clone size: NA; J gene: TRBJ1-1; D gene: NA
CDR3 protein: CASSPGVSNQPQHF; CDR3 DNA: TGTGCCAGTAGTCCCGGGGTCAGCAATCAGCCCCAGCATTTT; V gene: TRBV19; clone size: many; J gene: TRBJ1-5; D gene: NA
CDR3 protein: CASSVPNTAIYGYTF; CDR3 DNA: TGTGCCAGTAGTGTCCCAAACACGGCGATCTATGGCTACACCTTC; V gene: TRBV19; clone size: many; J gene: TRBJ1-2; D gene: NA
CDR3 protein: CASSEFGGTTNEKLFF; CDR3 DNA: TGTGCCAGCAGCGAGTTCGGGGGAACAACTAATGAAAAACTGTTTTTT; V gene: TRBV7-9; clone size: many; J gene: TRBJ1-4; D gene: NA
CDR3 protein: CASSLYFGDSYEQYF; CDR3 DNA: TGCGCCAGCAGCTTGTATTTCGGGGACAGCTACGAGCAGTACTTC; V gene: TRBV5-1; clone size: many; J gene: TRBJ2-7; D gene: TRBD1
CDR3 protein: CASSPGTDRDEQFF; CDR3 DNA: TGTGCCAGCTCACCTGGGACAGATCGCGATGAGCAGTTCTTC; V gene: TRBV18; clone size: few; J gene: TRBJ2-1; D gene: TRBD1
CDR3 protein: CASSSAALYEQYF; CDR3 DNA: TGTGCCAGCAGCTCAGCTGCCTTGTACGAGCAGTACTTC; V gene: TRBV7-6; clone size: many; J gene: TRBJ2-7; D gene: NA
CDR3 protein: CASSFPGETQYF; CDR3 DNA: TGTGCCAGCAGCTTCCCCGGGGAGACCCAGTACTTC; V gene: TRBV7-3; clone size: NA; J gene: TRBJ2-5; D gene: NA
CDR3 protein: CASSAPPGQGGTGELFF; CDR3 DNA: TGTGCCAGCAGCGCCCCCCCAGGACAGGGCGGCACCGGGGAGCTGTTTTTT; V gene: TRBV9; clone size: many; J gene: TRBJ2-2; D gene: TRBD1
CDR3 protein: CSARRAGLDTDTQYF; CDR3 DNA: TGCAGTGCTAGAAGGGCGGGGCTAGATACAGATACGCAGTATTTT; V gene: TRBV20-1; clone size: many; J gene: TRBJ2-3; D gene: NA
CDR3 protein: CASSFQRREQFF; CDR3 DNA: TGTGCCAGCAGCTTTCAGCGACGTGAGCAGTTCTTC; V gene: TRBV11-2; clone size: many; J gene: TRBJ2-1; D gene: NA
CDR3 protein: CASSLRAGRTDTQYF; CDR3 DNA: TGTGCCAGCAGCTTGCGGGCGGGAAGAACAGATACGCAGTATTTT; V gene: TRBV7-8; clone size: many; J gene: TRBJ2-3; D gene: NA
CDR3 protein: CASSSGLAGGGPFF; CDR3 DNA: TGTGCCAGCAGCTCTGGACTAGCGGGAGGGGGCCCGTTCTTC; V gene: TRBV6-2/TRBV6-3; clone size: many; J gene: TRBJ2-1; D gene: TRBD2
CDR3 protein: CASSRTIGYTIYF; CDR3 DNA: TGTGCCAGCAGTCGGACGATTGGCTACACCATATATTTT; V gene: TRBV6-6; clone size: NA; J gene: TRBJ1-3; D gene: NA
CDR3 protein: CASSLRGANVLTF; CDR3 DNA: TGTGCCAGCAGCCTTCGCGGGGCCAACGTCCTGACTTTC; V gene: TRBV6-2/TRBV6-3; clone size: many; J gene: TRBJ2-6; D gene: NA
CDR3 protein: CASSEGQQFNTQYF; CDR3 DNA: TGTGCCAGCAGCGAGGGACAGCAATTCAATACGCAGTATTTT; V gene: TRBV7-2; clone size: many; J gene: TRBJ2-3; D gene: TRBD1
CDR3 protein: CASSFVQGGETQYF; CDR3 DNA: TGCGCCAGCAGCTTCGTACAGGGGGGGGAGACCCAGTACTTC; V gene: TRBV5-1; clone size: many; J gene: TRBJ2-5; D gene: NA
CDR3 protein: CASSSGDRINTQYF; CDR3 DNA: TGCGCCAGCAGCTCGGGGGACAGGATTAATACGCAGTATTTT; V gene: TRBV5-1; clone size: many; J gene: TRBJ2-3; D gene: TRBD1
CDR3 protein: CASSVSGGNTEAFF; CDR3 DNA: TGTGCCAGCAGCGTTAGTGGAGGGAACACTGAAGCTTTCTTT; V gene: TRBV7-9; clone size: few; J gene: TRBJ1-1; D gene: NA
CDR3 protein: CSAHTGGGYTF; CDR3 DNA: TGCAGTGCTCATACGGGAGGAGGCTACACCTTC; V gene: TRBV20-1; clone size: many; J gene: TRBJ1-2; D gene: NA
CDR3 protein: CASKVPGGEKLFF; CDR3 DNA: TGTGCCAGCAAAGTCCCCGGCGGGGAAAAACTGTTTTTT; V gene: TRBV11-3; clone size: NA; J gene: TRBJ1-4; D gene: NA
CDR3 protein: CASSLGGGSGASSYEQYF; CDR3 DNA: TGTGCCAGCAGCTTAGGGGGGGGTAGCGGGGCTAGCTCCTACGAGCAGTACTTC; V gene: TRBV7-2; clone size: many; J gene: TRBJ2-7; D gene: TRBD2
CDR3 protein: CASSVDWDRVSPEQFF; CDR3 DNA: TGTGCCAGCAGCGTAGATTGGGATCGGGTATCGCCTGAGCAGTTCTTC; V gene: TRBV9; clone size: NA; J gene: TRBJ2-1; D gene: NA
CDR3 protein: CASSLVSGFYEQYF; CDR3 DNA: TGTGCCAGCAGCTTAGTTAGCGGGTTTTACGAGCAGTACTTC; V gene: TRBV7-8; clone size: many; J gene: TRBJ2-7; D gene: TRBD2
CDR3 protein: CASSSGFGTDTQYF; CDR3 DNA: TGTGCCAGTAGTTCAGGGTTTGGCACAGATACGCAGTATTTT; V gene: TRBV19; clone size: many; J gene: TRBJ2-3; D gene: NA
CDR3 protein: CASSPAGGSMNEQYF; CDR3 DNA: TGTGCCAGCAGCCCAGCGGGCGGGAGCATGAACGAGCAGTACTTC; V gene: TRBV9; clone size: many; J gene: TRBJ2-7; D gene: TRBD2
CDR3 protein: CANSSPRQGVYERYF; CDR3 DNA: TGTGCCAACAGCTCCCCCAGACAGGGGGTCTACGAGCGGTACTTC; V gene: TRBV13; clone size: NA; J gene: TRBJ2-7; D gene: TRBD1
CDR3 protein: CSVADTTEAFF; CDR3 DNA: TGCAGCGTTGCCGACACTACTGAAGCTTTCTTT; V gene: TRBV29-1; clone size: many; J gene: TRBJ1-1; D gene: NA
CDR3 protein: CASSPLEGDTQYF; CDR3 DNA: TGTGCCAGCAGCCCGTTAGAGGGGGATACGCAGTATTTT; V gene: TRBV6-6; clone size: NA; J gene: TRBJ2-3; D gene: NA
CDR3 protein: CASNLRDLESPLHF; CDR3 DNA: TGTGCCAGCAACCTACGTGATTTAGAGTCACCCCTCCACTTT; V gene: TRBV6-2/TRBV6-3; clone size: many; J gene: TRBJ1-6; D gene: NA